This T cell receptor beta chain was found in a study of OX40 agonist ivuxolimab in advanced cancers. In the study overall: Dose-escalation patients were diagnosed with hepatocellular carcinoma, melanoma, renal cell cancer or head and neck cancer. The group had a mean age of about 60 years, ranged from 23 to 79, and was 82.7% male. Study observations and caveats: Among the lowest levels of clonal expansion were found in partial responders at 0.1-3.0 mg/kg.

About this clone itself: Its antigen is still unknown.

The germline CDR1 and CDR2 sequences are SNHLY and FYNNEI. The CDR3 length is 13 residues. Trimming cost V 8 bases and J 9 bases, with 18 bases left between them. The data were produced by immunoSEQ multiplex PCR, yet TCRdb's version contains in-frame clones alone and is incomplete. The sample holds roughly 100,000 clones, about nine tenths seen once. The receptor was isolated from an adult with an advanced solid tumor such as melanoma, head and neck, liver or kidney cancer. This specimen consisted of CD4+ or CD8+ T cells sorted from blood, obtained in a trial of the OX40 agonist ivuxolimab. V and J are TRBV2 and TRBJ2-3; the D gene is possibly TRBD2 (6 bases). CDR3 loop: CASAPSRGGTQYF. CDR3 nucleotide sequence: TGTGCCAGCGCCCCGAGCCGTGGGGGGACGCAGTATTTT.